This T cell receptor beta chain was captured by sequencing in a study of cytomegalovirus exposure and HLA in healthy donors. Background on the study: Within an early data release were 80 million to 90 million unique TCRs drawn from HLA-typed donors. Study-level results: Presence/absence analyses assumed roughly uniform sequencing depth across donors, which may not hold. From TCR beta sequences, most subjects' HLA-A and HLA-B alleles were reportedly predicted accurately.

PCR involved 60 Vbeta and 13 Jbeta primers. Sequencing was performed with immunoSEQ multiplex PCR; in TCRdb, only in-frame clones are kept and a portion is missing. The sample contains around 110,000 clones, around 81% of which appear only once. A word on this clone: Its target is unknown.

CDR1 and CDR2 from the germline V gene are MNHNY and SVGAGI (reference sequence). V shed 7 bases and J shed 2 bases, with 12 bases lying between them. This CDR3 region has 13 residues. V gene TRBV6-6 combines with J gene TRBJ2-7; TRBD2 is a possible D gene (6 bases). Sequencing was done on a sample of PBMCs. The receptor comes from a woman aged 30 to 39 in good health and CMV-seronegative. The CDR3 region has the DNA TGTGCCAGCACGGCCGGGACTCCCTACGAGCAGTACTTC. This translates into CASTAGTPYEQYF.